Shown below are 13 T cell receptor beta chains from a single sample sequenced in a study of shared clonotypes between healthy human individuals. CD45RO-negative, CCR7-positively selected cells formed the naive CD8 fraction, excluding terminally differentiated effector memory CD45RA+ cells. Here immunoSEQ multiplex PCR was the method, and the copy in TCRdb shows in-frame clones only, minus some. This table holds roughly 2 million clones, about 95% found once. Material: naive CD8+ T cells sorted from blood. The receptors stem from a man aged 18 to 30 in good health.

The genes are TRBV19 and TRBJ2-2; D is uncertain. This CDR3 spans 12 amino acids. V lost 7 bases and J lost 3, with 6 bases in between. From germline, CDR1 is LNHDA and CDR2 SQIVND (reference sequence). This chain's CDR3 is CASNLDTGELFF. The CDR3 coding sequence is TGTGCCAGTAACCTGGACACCGGGGAGCTGTTTTTT.

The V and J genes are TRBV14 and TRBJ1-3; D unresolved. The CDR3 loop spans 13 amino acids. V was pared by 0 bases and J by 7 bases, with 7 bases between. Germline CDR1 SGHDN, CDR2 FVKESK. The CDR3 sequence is CASSQDYMNTIYF. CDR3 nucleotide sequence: TGTGCCAGCAGCCAAGACTATATGAACACCATATATTTT.

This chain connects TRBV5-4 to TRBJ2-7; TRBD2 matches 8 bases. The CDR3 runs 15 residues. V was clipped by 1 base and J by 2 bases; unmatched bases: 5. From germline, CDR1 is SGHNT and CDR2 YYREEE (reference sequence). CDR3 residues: CASSLLTSATYEQYF. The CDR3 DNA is TGTGCCAGCAGCTTGCTGACTAGCGCTACCTACGAGCAGTACTTC. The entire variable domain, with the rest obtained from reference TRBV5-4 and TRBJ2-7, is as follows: ETGVTQSPTHLIKTRGQQVTLRCSSQSGHNTVSWYQQALGQGPQFIFQYYREEENGRGNFPPRFSGLQFPNYSSELNVNALELDDSALYLCASSLLTSATYEQYFGPGTRLTVT.

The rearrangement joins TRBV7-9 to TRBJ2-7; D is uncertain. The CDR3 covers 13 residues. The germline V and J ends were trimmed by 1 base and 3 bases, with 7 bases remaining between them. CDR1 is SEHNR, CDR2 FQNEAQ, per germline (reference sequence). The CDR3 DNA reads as TGTGCCAGCAGCTTAGACAGCCACTACGAGCAGTACTTC. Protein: CASSLDSHYEQYF.

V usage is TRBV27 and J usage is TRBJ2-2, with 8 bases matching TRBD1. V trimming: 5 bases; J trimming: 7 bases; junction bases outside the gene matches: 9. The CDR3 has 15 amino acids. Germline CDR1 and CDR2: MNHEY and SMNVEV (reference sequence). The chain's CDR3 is CASSPDRVAIGELFF. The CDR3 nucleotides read TGTGCCAGCAGTCCGGACAGGGTAGCAATCGGGGAGCTGTTTTTT.

The CDR3 loop reads CASSSRDAYEQYF. CDR3 in DNA: TGTGCCAGCAGCTCCAGAGACGCCTACGAGCAGTACTTC. The chain couples TRBV7-9 to TRBJ2-7; no firm D call. The V gene's germline CDR1 is SEHNR and CDR2 FQNEAQ (reference sequence). The germline V and J ends were trimmed by 4 bases and 2 bases, with 9 bases remaining between them. This CDR3 is 13 amino acids long.

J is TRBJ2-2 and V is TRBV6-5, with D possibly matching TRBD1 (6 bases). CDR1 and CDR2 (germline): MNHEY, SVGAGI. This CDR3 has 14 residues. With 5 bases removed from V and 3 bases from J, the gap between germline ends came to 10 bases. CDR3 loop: CASSHHRDTGELFF. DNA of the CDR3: TGTGCCAGCAGTCACCACAGGGACACCGGGGAGCTGTTTTTT.

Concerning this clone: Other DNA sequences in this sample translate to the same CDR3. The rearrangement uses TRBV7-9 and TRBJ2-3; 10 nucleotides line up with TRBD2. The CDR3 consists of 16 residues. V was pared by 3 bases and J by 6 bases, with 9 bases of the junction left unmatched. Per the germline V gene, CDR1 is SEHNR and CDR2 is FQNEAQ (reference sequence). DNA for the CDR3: TGTGCCAGCAGCTTGGGTTTAGCGGGAGGAACTGATACGCAGTATTTT. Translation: CASSLGLAGGTDTQYF.

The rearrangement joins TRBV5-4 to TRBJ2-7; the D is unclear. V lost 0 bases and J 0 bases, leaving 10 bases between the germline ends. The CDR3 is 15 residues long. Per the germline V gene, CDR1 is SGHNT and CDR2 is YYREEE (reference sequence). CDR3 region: CASSLGVAASYEQYF. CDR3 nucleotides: TGTGCCAGCAGCTTGGGGGTAGCTGCCTCCTACGAGCAGTACTTC.

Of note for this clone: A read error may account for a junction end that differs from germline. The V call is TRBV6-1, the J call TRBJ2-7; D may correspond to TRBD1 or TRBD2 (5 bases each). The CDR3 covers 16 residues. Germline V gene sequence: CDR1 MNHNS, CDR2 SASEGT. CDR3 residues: CASSQATEGIWNEQYF. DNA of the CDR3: TGTGCCAGCAGTCAAGCGACAGAGGGAATTTGGAACGAGCAGTACTTC.

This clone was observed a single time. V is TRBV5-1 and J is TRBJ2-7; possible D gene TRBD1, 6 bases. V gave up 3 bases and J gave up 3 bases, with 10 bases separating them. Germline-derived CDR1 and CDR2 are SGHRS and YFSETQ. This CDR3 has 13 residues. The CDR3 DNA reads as TGCGCCAGCAGCTCAGGGGACCGCTACGAGCAGTACTTC. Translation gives CASSSGDRYEQYF.

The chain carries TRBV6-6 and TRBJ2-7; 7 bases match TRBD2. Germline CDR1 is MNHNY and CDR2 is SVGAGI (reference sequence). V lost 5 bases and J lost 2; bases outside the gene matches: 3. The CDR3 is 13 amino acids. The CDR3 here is CASSTGLTYEQYF. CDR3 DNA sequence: TGTGCCAGCAGTACGGGACTAACCTACGAGCAGTACTTC.

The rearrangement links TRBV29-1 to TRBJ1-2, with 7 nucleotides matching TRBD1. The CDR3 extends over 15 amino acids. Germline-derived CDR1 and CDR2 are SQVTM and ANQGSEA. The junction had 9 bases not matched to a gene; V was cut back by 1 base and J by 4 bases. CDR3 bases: TGCAGCGTTGAAGGGCCCGACAGGGCAGGCTATGGCTACACCTTC. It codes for CSVEGPDRAGYGYTF.